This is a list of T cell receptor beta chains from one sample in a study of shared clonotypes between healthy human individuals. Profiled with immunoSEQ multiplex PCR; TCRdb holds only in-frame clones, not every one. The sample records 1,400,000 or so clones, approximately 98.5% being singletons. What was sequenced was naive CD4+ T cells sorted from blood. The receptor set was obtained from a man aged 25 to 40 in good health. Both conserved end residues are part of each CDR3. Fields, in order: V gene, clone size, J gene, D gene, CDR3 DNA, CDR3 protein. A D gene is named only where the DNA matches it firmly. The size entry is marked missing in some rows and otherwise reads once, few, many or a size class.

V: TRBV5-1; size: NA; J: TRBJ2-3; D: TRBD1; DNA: TGCGCCAGCGGACAGGGGGTAGGCACAGATACGCAGTATTTT; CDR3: CASGQGVGTDTQYF
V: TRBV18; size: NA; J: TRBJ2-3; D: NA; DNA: TGTGCCAGCTCACCGATTTTGGGAACCACAGATACGCAGTATTTT; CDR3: CASSPILGTTDTQYF
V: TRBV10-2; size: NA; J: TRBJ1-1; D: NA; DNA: TGCGCCAGCAGTGGGGGCACGGCGAGATCGGCTTTCTTT; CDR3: CASSGGTARSAFF
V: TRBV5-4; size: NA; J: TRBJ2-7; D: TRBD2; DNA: TGTGCCAGCAGCCTATCCGGCGGGAGGTTCTACGAGCAGTACTTC; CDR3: CASSLSGGRFYEQYF
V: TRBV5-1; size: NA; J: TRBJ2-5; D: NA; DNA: TGCGCCAGCAGCCCCCCAGGGGAGACCCAGTACTTC; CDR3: CASSPPGETQYF
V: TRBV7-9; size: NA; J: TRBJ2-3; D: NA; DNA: TGTGCCAGCAGCGTCGACGGTCCAGATACGCAGTATTTT; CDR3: CASSVDGPDTQYF
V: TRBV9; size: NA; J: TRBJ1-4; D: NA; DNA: TGTGCCAGCAGCGTAGTCCCGGGGGGTGAAAAACTGTTTTTT; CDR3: CASSVVPGGEKLFF
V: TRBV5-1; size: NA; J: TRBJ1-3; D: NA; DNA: TGCGCCAGCAGCGTAGCCACAGGCGGCTCTGGAAACACCATATATTTT; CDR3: CASSVATGGSGNTIYF
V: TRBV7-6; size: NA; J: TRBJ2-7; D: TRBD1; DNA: TGTGCCAGCAGCGAGAGGGGGCAACTTTACGAGCAGTACTTC; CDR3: CASSERGQLYEQYF
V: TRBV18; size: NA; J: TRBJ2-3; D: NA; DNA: TGTGCCAGCGATATAACAGATACGCAGTATTTT; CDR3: CASDITDTQYF
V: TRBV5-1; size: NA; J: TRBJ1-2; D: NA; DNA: TGCGCCAGCAGCTTCGGTGGGCAGCTCCGAGGCTACACCTTC; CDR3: CASSFGGQLRGYTF
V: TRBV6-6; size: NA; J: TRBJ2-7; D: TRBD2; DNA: TGTGCCAGCAGACTAGCGGGGGACTACGAGCAGTACTTC; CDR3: CASRLAGDYEQYF
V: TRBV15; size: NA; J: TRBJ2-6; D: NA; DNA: TGTGCCACCAGCAGAGACGGTAGGGGGGCCAACGTCCTGACTTTC; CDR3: CATSRDGRGANVLTF
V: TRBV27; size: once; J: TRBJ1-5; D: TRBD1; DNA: TGTGCCAGCAGGGCCGGGACAGGGGGTCAGCCCCAGCATTTT; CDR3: CASRAGTGGQPQHF
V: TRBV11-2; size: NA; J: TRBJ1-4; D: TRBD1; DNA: TGTGCCAGCAGCCTACCGACAGGGCCTAATGAAAAACTGTTTTTT; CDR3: CASSLPTGPNEKLFF
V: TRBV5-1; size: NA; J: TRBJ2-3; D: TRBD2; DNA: TGCGCCAGCAGCTTGGCAGCGGGAGTGATAGATACGCAGTATTTT; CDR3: CASSLAAGVIDTQYF
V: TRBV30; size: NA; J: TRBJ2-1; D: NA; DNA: NA; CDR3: CAWGTGTARFF
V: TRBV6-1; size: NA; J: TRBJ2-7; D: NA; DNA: TGTGCCAGCAGTGAAATTGTAGGGCGCTCCTACGAGCAGTACTTC; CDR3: CASSEIVGRSYEQYF